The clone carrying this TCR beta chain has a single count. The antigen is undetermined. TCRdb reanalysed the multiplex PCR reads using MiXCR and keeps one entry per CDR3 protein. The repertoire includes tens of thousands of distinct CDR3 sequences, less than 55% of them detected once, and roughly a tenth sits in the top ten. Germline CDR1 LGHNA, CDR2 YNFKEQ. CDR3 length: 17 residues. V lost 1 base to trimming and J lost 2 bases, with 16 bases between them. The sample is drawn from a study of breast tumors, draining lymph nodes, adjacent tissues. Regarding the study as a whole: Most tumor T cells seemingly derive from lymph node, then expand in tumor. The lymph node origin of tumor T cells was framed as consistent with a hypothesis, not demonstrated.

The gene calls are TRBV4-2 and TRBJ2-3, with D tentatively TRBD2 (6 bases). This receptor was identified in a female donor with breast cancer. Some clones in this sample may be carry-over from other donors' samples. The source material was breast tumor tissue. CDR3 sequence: CASSQAAAGGVTDTQYF. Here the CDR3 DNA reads TGTGCCAGCAGCCAAGCAGCAGCGGGTGGCGTCACAGATACGCAGTATTTT.